The subject of this entry is one TCR beta chain. Its specificity is unknown. These data originate in a study of T cell repertoires in aging, cancer and after chemotherapy. Notes on the study in general: Compared with age-matched healthy donors, untreated hematological or solid cancer patients showed higher blood TCR clonality.

Rearranged V-D-J TRB sequences were amplified with a mixed TRB-A/B primer pool. One entry per CDR3 protein results from TCRdb running MiXCR on the multiplex PCR reads. Of 19,000 or so distinct CDR3 sequences in the sample, 37% were seen once. Amplification of TCR beta used genomic DNA extracted from peripheral blood. CDR3 length equals 13 residues. Germline lookup yields CDR1 SGHAT and CDR2 FQNNGV. V was trimmed by 0 bases and J by 4 bases, leaving 7 bases between them. The source of this sequence is a human donor with a solid tumor. The chain recombines TRBV11-2 with TRBJ2-7; D gene unclear. Sequencing was performed on blood. The CDR3 loop is CASSLDPQYEQYF. CDR3 in DNA: TGTGCCAGCAGCTTAGATCCACAGTACGAGCAGTACTTC.